These 21 T cell receptor beta chains were sequenced from one sample in a study of T cell responses to AZD1222 COVID-19 vaccine. The table came from immunoSEQ multiplex PCR; TCRdb's copy has only in-frame clones and leaves some out. In the table there are approximately 180,000 clones, around 88% of which are singletons. The sample in question was peripheral blood, obtained on day 0 of AZD1222 vaccination. The origin of the receptors is an adult in good health.

The chain recombines TRBV27 with TRBJ2-6, with 8 positions matching TRBD1. The CDR3 sequence is 16 residues long. Trimming removed 3 bases from V and 2 bases from J; junction bases left unmatched: 3. CDR1 is MNHEY and CDR2 is SMNVEV in the germline V gene (reference sequence). CDR3 in DNA: TGTGCCAGCAGTTTGGCAGGGGGCCCTGGGGCCAACGTCCTGACTTTC. Translation: CASSLAGGPGANVLTF.

The chain joins TRBV30 to TRBJ2-2, with no clear D. The V end lost 4 bases, the J end lost 0 bases, and 6 bases lay between the germline ends. This CDR3 is built from 13 residues. Germline assignment: CDR1 GTSNPN and CDR2 SVGIG (reference sequence). CDR3 sequence: CAWTPPNTGELFF. Here the CDR3 DNA reads TGTGCCTGGACCCCCCCGAACACCGGGGAGCTGTTTTTT. The full variable domain, its missing parts supplied by reference TRBV30 and TRBJ2-2, is SQTIHQWPATLVQPVGSPLSLECTVEGTSNPNLYWYRQAAGRGLQLLFYSVGIGQISSEVPQNLSASRPQDRQFILSSKKLLLSDSGFYLCAWTPPNTGELFFGEGSRLTVL.

V gene TRBV13 combines with J gene TRBJ2-1; D is uncertain. Germline CDR1 is PRHDT and CDR2 is FYEKMQ (reference sequence). The CDR3 contains 13 residues. V lost 4 bases to trimming and J lost 4 bases, with 8 bases between them. The CDR3 sequence: CASSSAGYNEQFF. DNA for the CDR3: TGTGCCAGCAGCTCTGCTGGGTACAATGAGCAGTTCTTC.

This clone came up a few times. The chain uses TRBV5-1 and TRBJ1-5; D perhaps matches TRBD1 (6 bases). The CDR3 spans 14 residues. V lost 4 bases and J lost 6, with 14 bases in between. The germline gives CDR1 SGHRS, CDR2 YFSETQ. This chain's CDR3 is CASSPGGGIQPQHF. CDR3 in DNA: TGCGCCAGCAGCCCTGGGGGGGGCATTCAGCCCCAGCATTTT.

The chain uses TRBV28 and TRBJ2-5; 15 nucleotides align to TRBD2. Germline CDR1 and CDR2: MDHEN and SYDVKM. Trimming cost V 4 bases and J 1 base; bases outside gene matches: 1. The CDR3 has 16 residues. CDR3 sequence: CASSSGLAGGQETQYF. The CDR3 coding sequence is TGTGCCAGCAGTTCGGGACTAGCGGGGGGCCAAGAGACCCAGTACTTC.

The CDR3 loop is CASSQRRDRGLYEQYF. The DNA of the CDR3 is TGTGCCAGCAGCCAGAGGCGGGACAGGGGTCTATACGAGCAGTACTTC. This chain links TRBV7-2 with TRBJ2-7, with TRBD1 matching over 10 bases. Losses at the gene ends were 5 bases for V and 4 bases for J; bases not matched to a gene: 11. Germline V gene data show CDR1 as SGHTA and CDR2 as FQGNSA. This CDR3 region has 16 residues. The whole variable domain, remainder taken from reference TRBV7-2 and TRBJ2-7, is GAGVSQSPSNKVTEKGKDVELRCDPISGHTALYWYRQSLGQGLEFLIYFQGNSAPDKSGLPSDRFSAERTGGSVSTLTIQRTQQEDSAVYLCASSQRRDRGLYEQYFGPGTRLTVT.

This chain uses TRBV7-8 with TRBJ2-6; TRBD1 might be the D (5 bases). Germline CDR1 SGHVS, CDR2 FQNEAQ. Trimming took 1 base from V and 0 from J, leaving 7 bases between them. The CDR3 is 16 amino acids. CDR3 coding DNA: TGTGCCAGCAGCTTAGGTGACAGCTCTGGGGCCAACGTCCTGACTTTC. This encodes CASSLGDSSGANVLTF.

The chain is built from TRBV18 and TRBJ1-5, with D possibly being TRBD1 (5 bases). CDR3 size: 14 residues. The germline V gene has CDR1 KGHSH and CDR2 LQKENI. Trimming cost V 4 bases and J 3 bases, with 10 bases left between them. The CDR3 DNA reads TGTGCCAGCTCACGCGACAGAGTCAATCAGCCCCAGCATTTT. Translating gives CASSRDRVNQPQHF.

The genes are TRBV11-2 and TRBJ2-7; 7 bases are a match to TRBD2. Unmatched junction bases numbered 10, after V lost 1 base and J lost 4 bases. CDR1 SGHAT and CDR2 FQNNGV come from the germline V gene. The CDR3 is 16 residues long. CDR3 in amino acids: CASSLGGGSGPYEQYF. The CDR3 coding sequence is TGTGCCAGCAGCTTAGGGGGGGGTAGCGGACCGTACGAGCAGTACTTC.

This clone has more than one count but fewer than ten. This sequence joins TRBV3-1 (or the pseudogene TRBV3-2) and TRBJ2-2; the D gene is possibly TRBD1 (5 bases). The germline gives CDR1 LGHDT, CDR2 YNNKEL (reference sequence). V was shortened by 1 base and J by 4 bases, with 13 bases between the two germline ends. CDR3 size: 16 residues. The CDR3 loop reads CASSQVPRAPTGELFF. DNA of the CDR3: TGTGCCAGCAGCCAAGTCCCCAGGGCTCCCACCGGGGAGCTGTTTTTT.

The CDR3 coding sequence is TGTGCCTGGAGTGTCGGGGGACTCTACGAGCAGTACTTC. Encoded protein: CAWSVGGLYEQYF. This chain connects TRBV30 to TRBJ2-7; possible D gene TRBD2, 6 bases. Looked up from germline, CDR1 is GTSNPN and CDR2 is SVGIG (reference sequence). The CDR3 is 13 residues long. V lost 0 bases, J lost 3 bases, and 9 bases lay in between.

The chain employs TRBV4-1 and TRBJ2-7; 10 bases align to TRBD2. There are 19 residues in the CDR3. V was clipped by 0 bases and J by 0 bases; unmatched bases: 11. The germline gives CDR1 MGHRA, CDR2 YSYEKL. DNA of the CDR3: TGCGCCAGCAGCCAAGATTGGGTTAGCGGGGGGATAGGCTCCTACGAGCAGTACTTC. Protein sequence: CASSQDWVSGGIGSYEQYF.

In this sample, this clone turned up once. The chain carries TRBV7-9 and TRBJ2-1, with D perhaps TRBD1 (6 bases). The V end lost 5 bases, the J end lost 6 bases, and 23 bases lay between the germline ends. This CDR3 has 17 residues. Germline lookup yields CDR1 SEHNR and CDR2 FQNEAQ (reference sequence). The DNA of the CDR3 is TGTGCCAGCAGCGTCCAACAGGGAAGAGGTGAGGCCAATGAGCAGTTCTTC. Translating gives CASSVQQGRGEANEQFF.

The chain uses TRBV10-1 and TRBJ2-7; 7 positions match TRBD2. From germline, CDR1 is WNHNN and CDR2 SYGVQD (reference sequence). The V gene end was trimmed by 5 bases and the J gene end by 3 bases; junction bases not matched to a gene: 13. The CDR3 contains 16 residues. CDR3 residues: CASSRPRGGSRYEQYF. In nucleotides, the CDR3 is TGCGCCAGCAGTCGCCCTCGGGGAGGGTCCCGCTACGAGCAGTACTTC.

The gene calls are TRBV7-9 and TRBJ2-1; TRBD2 aligns across 7 bases. J was trimmed by 0 bases and V by 4 bases; bases with no gene match: 6. CDR1 is SEHNR, CDR2 FQNEAQ, per germline (reference sequence). The CDR3 totals 16 residues. The CDR3 DNA follows: TGTGCCAGCAGCTCGGGAGGAACCAGCTCCTACAATGAGCAGTTCTTC. Protein sequence: CASSSGGTSSYNEQFF.

The genes are TRBV6-6 and TRBJ1-6, with TRBD1 as a possible D gene (5 bases). The ends were cut back, 2 bases at V and 7 bases at J, with 9 bases in the middle. The CDR3 spans 14 residues. Germline lookup yields CDR1 MNHNY and CDR2 SVGAGI (reference sequence). The CDR3 is CASSYRGGNSPLHF. Written as DNA, the CDR3 is TGTGCCAGCAGTTACCGCGGGGGGAATTCACCCCTCCACTTT.

J is TRBJ1-3 and V is TRBV5-3, with no clear D. TRBV5-3 is placed among ORFs of uncertain function. The CDR3 is 15 amino acids. Trimming pared 4 bases from V and 0 bases from J, leaving 11 bases between. The CDR3 is CARSIPRSSGNTIYF. The CDR3 DNA sequence: TGTGCCAGAAGCATACCACGAAGCTCTGGAAACACCATATATTTT.

This clone was found once. The DNA of the CDR3 is TGTGCCAGCAGCAACAGGGGGCGACGGACTGAAGCTTTCTTT. Translated, it gives CASSNRGRRTEAFF. The V gene is TRBV7-9, the J gene TRBJ1-1; 9 bases map to TRBD1. CDR3 size: 14 residues. The ends lost 5 bases at V and 5 bases at J; junction bases unmatched: 6. Per germline, CDR1 SEHNR and CDR2 FQNEAQ (reference sequence). Together with reference TRBV7-9 and TRBJ1-1, the CDR3 gives the full variable domain: DTGVSQNPRHKITKRGQNVTFRCDPISEHNRLYWYRQTLGQGPEFLTYFQNEAQLEKSRLLSDRFSAERPKGSFSTLEIQRTEQGDSAMYLCASSNRGRRTEAFFGQGTRLTVV.

The chain uses TRBV27 and TRBJ2-7, with 10 bases matching TRBD1. The trim removed 2 bases at V and 7 bases at J, leaving 5 bases unmatched. From germline, CDR1 is MNHEY and CDR2 SMNVEV (reference sequence). There are 14 residues in the CDR3. CDR3 sequence reads: CASSLRTGGREQYF. The CDR3 coding sequence is TGTGCCAGCAGTTTACGGACAGGGGGACGGGAGCAGTACTTC.

This clone was found once. The V and J genes are TRBV7-3 and TRBJ1-1, with a tentative D call TRBD1 (6 bases). The V gene's germline CDR1 is SGHTA and CDR2 FQGTGA. The V end lost 1 base, the J end lost 9 bases, and 9 bases lay between the germline ends. CDR3 length: 12 residues. CDR3 coding DNA: TGTGCCAGCAGCTTAATTGGGGGCCAAGCTTTCTTT. Amino acids: CASSLIGGQAFF.

The gene calls are TRBV5-1 and TRBJ2-3, with TRBD1 matching over 9 bases. This CDR3 region has 15 residues. The germline gives CDR1 SGHRS, CDR2 YFSETQ. V trimming: 4 bases; J trimming: 4 bases; junction bases outside the gene matches: 7. In DNA, the CDR3 is TGCGCCAGCAGCCTGGGGGACAGGGAGGCAGATACGCAGTATTTT. The encoded protein is CASSLGDREADTQYF.